The sequence of this TCR beta chain was determined in a study of identical twins. The study's findings and limits: Beta clonotypes that were abundant in cord blood contained fewer insertions, a pattern absent from memory repertoires. Beta out-of-frame sequences showed weaker excess twin sharing.

The CDR3 is 14 residues long. The V end was cut by 0 bases, the J end by 3 bases, with 10 bases between. CDR1 and CDR2 from the germline V gene are SGHRS and YFSETQ. Remarks on this clonotype: Its cognate antigen is unknown.

The authors used template switching to add a universal primer site and gave cDNA unique molecular identifiers. From the 5' RACE reads, TCRdb called clonotypes with MiXCR, one entry per CDR3 protein. The sample consists of 420,000 or so distinct CDR3 sequences, about a fifth of them appearing once. The specimen sequenced was naive T cells sorted from blood. The clonotype was recovered from a man in his forties or fifties in good health. The gene calls are TRBV5-1 and TRBJ2-7; D is undetermined. This CDR3 is CASSLVLDSYEQYF. The CDR3 nucleotides read TGCGCCAGCAGCTTGGTTCTAGATAGCTACGAGCAGTACTTC.